This T cell receptor beta chain was found in a study of blood T cell repertoires in COVID-19 (TCRdb year 2020). About the full investigation: The collaborator samples originated in the United States, Italy and Spain and spanned the acute and convalescent phases of COVID-19. The material from the prospective study consisted of cDNA or gDNA derived from T cells, B-cell-depleted T cells, or PBMCs. Deeply sampled blood TCRbeta repertoires from subjects exposed to, actively infected with, or recovered from COVID-19 were included in the dataset. The repertoires were made available in a free public database intended to serve as a resource for research on the immune response to SARS-CoV-2. Samples came from the ongoing ImmuneRACE study (first 160 participants) plus 1,254 subjects from 6 global collaborators. A de-identified subject ID, COVID-19 status, age in years and sex were almost always included in the sample metadata. Where HLA class I and class II types were available, the types were taken from metadata supplied by the sample provider, not from assay-based typing. General conclusions and limits of the study: Clinical and demographic metadata were provided uncurated, with the amount varying by source and participant.

Remarks on this clone: Its antigen remains undetermined. There are no base qualities to consult, and no much larger clone falls within one base.

TCRbeta CDR3 regions were amplified from genomic DNA by means of the immunoSEQ Assay, a bias-controlled multiplex PCR. Regarding the original processing steps: Nucleated cell counts per sample were estimated from amplification of reference gene primers within the assay. To quantify the absolute abundance of each unique TCRbeta CDR3 rearrangement, sequence reads were collapsed and filtered. Productive Simpson clonality was computed per sample as the square root of Simpson's diversity index over productive rearrangements. TCRdb's version of the immuneACCESS table is confined to in-frame rearrangements and falls short of the full clone set. An unresolved V gene accounts for under half of the shortfall where checked; the remainder is of unknown origin. The V and J calls and clone size come from that table; D and trimming were worked out from the DNA. The sample records 200,000 to 250,000 clones, 70% to 90% of which are singletons. Less than 3.5% of the sample lies in the top ten.

One collaborating source in Seattle enrolled patients during active infection and followed them longitudinally through the course of disease. Whole blood was collected in K2EDTA tubes by collaborating institutions according to the institutions' own protocols. For TCRbeta analysis, collaborator samples were shipped as frozen whole blood, as isolated PBMCs, or as DNA extracted from either sample type. Spanning cysteine to phenylalanine, the CDR3 consists of 17 amino acids. Only the CDR3 portion is preserved as DNA: 51 bases, with reading frame beginning at the first base. According to the germline V gene, CDR1 reads LGHNA and CDR2 reads YSLEER. From V the trimming removes 0 bases and from J it removes 5 bases, while the gene matches leave 10 bases of the junction unaccounted for.

In this chain, TRBV4-3 is recombined with TRBJ1-2; TRBD1 agrees with 9 junctional bases. The sequenced material came from peripheral blood. The TCR sequence derives from a man aged 25-45 years with COVID-19, enrolled during active disease. For the CDR3, the sequence is CASSQESPTGGWYGYTF. The nucleotide sequence reads TGCGCCAGCAGCCAAGAGTCCCCCACAGGGGGCTGGTATGGCTACACCTTC.